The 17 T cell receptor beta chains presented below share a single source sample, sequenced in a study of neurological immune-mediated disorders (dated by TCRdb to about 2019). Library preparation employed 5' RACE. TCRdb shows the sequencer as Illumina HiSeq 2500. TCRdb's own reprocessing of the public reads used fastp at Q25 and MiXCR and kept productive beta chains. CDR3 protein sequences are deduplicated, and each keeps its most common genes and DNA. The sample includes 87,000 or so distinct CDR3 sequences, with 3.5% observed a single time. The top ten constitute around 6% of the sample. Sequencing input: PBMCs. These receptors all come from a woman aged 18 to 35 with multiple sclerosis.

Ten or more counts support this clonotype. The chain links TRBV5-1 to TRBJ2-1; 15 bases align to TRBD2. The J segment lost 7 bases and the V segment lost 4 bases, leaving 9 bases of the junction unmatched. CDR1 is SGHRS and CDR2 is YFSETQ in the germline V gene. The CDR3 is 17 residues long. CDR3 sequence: CASSAGWTSGGANEQFF. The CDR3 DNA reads TGCGCCAGCAGCGCGGGCTGGACTAGCGGGGGGGCAAATGAGCAGTTCTTC.

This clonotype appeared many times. The CDR3 protein is CASSLEDYGYTF. The CDR3 DNA is TGCGCCAGCAGCTTGGAGGACTATGGCTACACCTTC. The rearrangement joins TRBV5-1 to TRBJ1-2, with D unresolved. The germline CDR1 and CDR2 sequences are SGHRS and YFSETQ. This CDR3 has 12 residues. Trimming cost V 0 bases and J 3 bases, with 3 bases left between them.

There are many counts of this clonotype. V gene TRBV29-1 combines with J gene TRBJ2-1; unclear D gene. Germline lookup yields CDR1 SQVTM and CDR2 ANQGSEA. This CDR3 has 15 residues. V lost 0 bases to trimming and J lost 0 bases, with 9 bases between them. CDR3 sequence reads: CSVEDHRSSYNEQFF. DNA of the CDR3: TGCAGCGTTGAAGATCACCGAAGCTCCTACAATGAGCAGTTCTTC.

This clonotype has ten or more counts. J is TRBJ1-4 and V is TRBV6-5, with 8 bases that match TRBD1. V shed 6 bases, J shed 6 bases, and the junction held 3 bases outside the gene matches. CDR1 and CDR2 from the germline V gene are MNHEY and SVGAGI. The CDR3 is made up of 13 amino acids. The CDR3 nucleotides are TGTGCCAGCAGCCGACAGGGGTATGAAAAACTGTTTTTT. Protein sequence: CASSRQGYEKLFF.

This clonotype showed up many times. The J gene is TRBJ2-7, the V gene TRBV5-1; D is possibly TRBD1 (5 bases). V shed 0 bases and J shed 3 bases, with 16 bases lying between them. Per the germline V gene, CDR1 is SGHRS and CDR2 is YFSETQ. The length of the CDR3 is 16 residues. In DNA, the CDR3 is TGCGCCAGCAGCTTGGTGCAGGGTAAATTGAACTACGAGCAGTACTTC. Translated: CASSLVQGKLNYEQYF. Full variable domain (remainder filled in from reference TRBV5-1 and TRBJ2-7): KAGVTQTPRYLIKTRGQQVTLSCSPISGHRSVSWYQQTPGQGLQFLFEYFSETQRNKGNFPGRFSGRQFSNSRSEMNVSTLELGDSALYLCASSLVQGKLNYEQYFGPGTRLTVT.

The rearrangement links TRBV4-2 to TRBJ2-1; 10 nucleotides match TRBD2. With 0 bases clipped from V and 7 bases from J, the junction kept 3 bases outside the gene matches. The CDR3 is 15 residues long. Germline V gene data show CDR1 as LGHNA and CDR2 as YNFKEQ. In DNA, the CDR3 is TGTGCCAGCAGCCAAGAGAGCGGGGGGGCAAATGAGCAGTTCTTC. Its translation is CASSQESGGANEQFF.

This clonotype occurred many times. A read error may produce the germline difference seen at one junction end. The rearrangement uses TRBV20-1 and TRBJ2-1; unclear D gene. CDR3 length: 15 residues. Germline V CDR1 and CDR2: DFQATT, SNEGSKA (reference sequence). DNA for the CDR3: TGCAGTGCTAGTGCCACCTCCAGCTCCTACAATGAGCATTTCTTC. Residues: CSASATSSSYNEHFF.

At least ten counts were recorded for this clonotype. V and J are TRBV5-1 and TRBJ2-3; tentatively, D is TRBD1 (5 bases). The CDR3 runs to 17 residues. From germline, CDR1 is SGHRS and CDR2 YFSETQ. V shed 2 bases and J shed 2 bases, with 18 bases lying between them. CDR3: CASSLPPYRTFTDTQYF. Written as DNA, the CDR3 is TGCGCCAGCAGCTTACCTCCTTACAGGACGTTCACAGATACGCAGTATTTT.

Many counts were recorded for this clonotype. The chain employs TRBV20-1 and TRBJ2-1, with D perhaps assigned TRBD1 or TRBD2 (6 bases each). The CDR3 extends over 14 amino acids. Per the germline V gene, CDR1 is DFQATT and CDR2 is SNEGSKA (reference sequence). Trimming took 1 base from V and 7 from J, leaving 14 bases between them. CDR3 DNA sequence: TGCAGTGCTAGAGTCGGGGGCGCGGAAAATGAGCAGTTCTTC. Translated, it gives CSARVGGAENEQFF.

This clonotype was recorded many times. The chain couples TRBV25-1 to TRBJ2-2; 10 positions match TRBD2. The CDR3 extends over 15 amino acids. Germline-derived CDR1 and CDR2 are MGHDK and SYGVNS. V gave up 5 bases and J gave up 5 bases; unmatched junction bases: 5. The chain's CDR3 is CASSTGTSETGELFF. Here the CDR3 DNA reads TGTGCCAGCAGTACCGGGACTAGCGAGACCGGGGAGCTGTTTTTT.

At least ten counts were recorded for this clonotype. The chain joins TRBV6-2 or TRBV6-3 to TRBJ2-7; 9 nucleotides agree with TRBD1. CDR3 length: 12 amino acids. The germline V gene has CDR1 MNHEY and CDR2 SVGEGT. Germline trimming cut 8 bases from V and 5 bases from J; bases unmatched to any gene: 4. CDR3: CASGQGTNEQYF. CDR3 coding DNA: TGTGCCAGCGGACAGGGGACCAACGAGCAGTACTTC.

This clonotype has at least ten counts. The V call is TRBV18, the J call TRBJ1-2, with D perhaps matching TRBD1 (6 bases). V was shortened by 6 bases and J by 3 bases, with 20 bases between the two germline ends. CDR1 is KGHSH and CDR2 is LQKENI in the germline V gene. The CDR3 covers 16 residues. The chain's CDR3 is CASSLGMDRMDYGYTF. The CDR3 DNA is TGTGCCAGCTCCCTCGGAATGGACAGAATGGACTATGGCTACACCTTC.

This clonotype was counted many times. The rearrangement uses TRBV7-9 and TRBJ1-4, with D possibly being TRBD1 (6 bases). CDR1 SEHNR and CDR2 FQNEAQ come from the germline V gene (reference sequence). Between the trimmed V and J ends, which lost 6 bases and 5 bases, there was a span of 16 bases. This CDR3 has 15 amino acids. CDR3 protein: CASSPGQGYNEKLFF. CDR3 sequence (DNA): TGTGCCAGCAGTCCCGGGCAGGGGTACAATGAAAAACTGTTTTTT.

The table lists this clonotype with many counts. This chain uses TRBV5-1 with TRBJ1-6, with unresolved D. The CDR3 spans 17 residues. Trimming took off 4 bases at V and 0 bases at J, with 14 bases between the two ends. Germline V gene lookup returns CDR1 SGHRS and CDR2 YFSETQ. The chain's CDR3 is CASSPEAASSYNSPLHF. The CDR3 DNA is TGCGCCAGCAGCCCGGAGGCGGCAAGCTCCTATAATTCACCCCTCCACTTT.

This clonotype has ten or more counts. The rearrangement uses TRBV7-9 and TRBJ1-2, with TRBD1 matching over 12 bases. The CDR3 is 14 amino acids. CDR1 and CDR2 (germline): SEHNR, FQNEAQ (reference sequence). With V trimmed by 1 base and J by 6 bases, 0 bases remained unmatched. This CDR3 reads CASSLGDRGHGYTF. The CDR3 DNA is TGTGCCAGCAGCTTAGGGGACAGGGGGCATGGCTACACCTTC.

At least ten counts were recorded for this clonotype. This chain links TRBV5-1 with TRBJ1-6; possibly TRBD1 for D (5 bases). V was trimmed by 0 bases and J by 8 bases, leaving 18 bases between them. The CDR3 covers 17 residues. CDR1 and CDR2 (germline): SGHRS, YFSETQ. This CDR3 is CASSLDLQASLYSPLHF. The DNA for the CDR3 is TGCGCCAGCAGCTTGGACCTACAGGCCTCACTCTATTCACCCCTCCACTTT.

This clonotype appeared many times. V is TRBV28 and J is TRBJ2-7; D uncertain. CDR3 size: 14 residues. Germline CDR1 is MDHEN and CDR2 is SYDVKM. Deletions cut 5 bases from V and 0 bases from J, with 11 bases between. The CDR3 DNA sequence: TGTGCCAGCAGTGGGTCGGGTAGCTCCTACGAGCAGTACTTC. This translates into CASSGSGSSYEQYF.